These 18 T cell receptor beta chains were sequenced from one sample in a study of beta chain features in type 1 diabetes. Expressed TCRB transcripts were sequenced, since all the RNA that had been isolated was reverse transcribed. The table came from immunoSEQ multiplex PCR; TCRdb's copy has only in-frame clones and leaves some out. Of 900,000 or so clones in the sample, 17% were seen once. Material: naive CD4+ T cells from blood. The receptors were sampled from a young woman in good health.

V usage is TRBV5-1 and J usage is TRBJ2-1; 7 positions match TRBD2. The CDR3 contains 15 residues. Germline lookup yields CDR1 SGHRS and CDR2 YFSETQ. Losses at the gene ends were 2 bases for V and 5 bases for J; bases not matched to a gene: 7. The DNA for the CDR3 is TGCGCCAGCAGCTTCGCTACTAGCGTTCACAATGAGCAGTTCTTC. This encodes CASSFATSVHNEQFF.

The rearrangement joins TRBV6-6 to TRBJ2-7, with D perhaps TRBD2 (6 bases). The germline V and J ends were trimmed by 0 bases and 6 bases, with 15 bases remaining between them. The CDR3 covers 15 residues. The germline V gene has CDR1 MNHNY and CDR2 SVGAGI (reference sequence). CDR3 bases: TGTGCCAGCAGTTACTCGTGGGAGGCGAACACCGAGCAGTACTTC. It encodes CASSYSWEANTEQYF.

This clone appeared a few times. V gene TRBV6-1 combines with J gene TRBJ1-2; D gene unclear. With 3 bases removed from V and 0 bases from J, the gap between germline ends came to 11 bases. The CDR3 length is 15 residues. CDR1 MNHNS and CDR2 SASEGT come from the germline V gene. In DNA, the CDR3 is TGTGCCAGCAGTGATCTGGGCAGCACTAACTATGGCTACACCTTC. Translating it yields CASSDLGSTNYGYTF.

The chain joins TRBV5-1 to TRBJ1-1, with 10 positions matching TRBD1. V dropped 0 bases and J dropped 2; count of bases not matched to a gene: 7. The CDR3 has 17 amino acids. Germline V CDR1 and CDR2: SGHRS, YFSETQ. The CDR3: CASSLAPLTGGNTEAFF. DNA for the CDR3: TGCGCCAGCAGCTTGGCCCCCTTGACAGGGGGCAACACTGAAGCTTTCTTT.

The chain joins TRBV10-2 to TRBJ1-2; 7 positions agree with TRBD1. This CDR3 comprises 14 residues. CDR1 is WSHSY, CDR2 SAAADI, per germline. V trimming: 2 bases; J trimming: 4 bases; junction bases outside the gene matches: 4. CDR3 residues: CASSEHRGGYGYTF. The CDR3 DNA follows: TGCGCCAGCAGTGAGCACAGGGGTGGCTATGGCTACACCTTC.

This clone was seen a few times. The chain recombines TRBV7-6 with TRBJ2-5; 10 nucleotides match TRBD2. Germline CDR1 is SGHVS and CDR2 is FNYEAQ. The CDR3 covers 14 residues. J lost 5 bases, V lost 5 bases, and 5 bases had no gene match. CDR3 bases: TGTGCCAGCAGCACTAGCGGGAACACGGAGACCCAGTACTTC. Its protein product is CASSTSGNTETQYF.

The V gene is TRBV5-4, the J gene TRBJ2-1, with D perhaps TRBD1 (7 bases). Germline CDR1 is SGHNT and CDR2 is YYREEE (reference sequence). The CDR3 spans 15 residues. Trimming left V 5 bases short and J 3 bases short, with 15 bases between. CDR3 in DNA: TGTGCCAGCAGTCTAGCGACAGGGAACTACAATGAGCAGTTCTTC. Protein sequence: CASSLATGNYNEQFF.

There are a few counts of this clone. The V call is TRBV6-1, the J call TRBJ1-5, with no clear D. Per the germline V gene, CDR1 is MNHNS and CDR2 is SASEGT. With 4 bases removed from V and 4 bases from J, the gap between germline ends came to 11 bases. CDR3 length: 14 residues. For the CDR3, the DNA is TGTGCCAGCAGTGTTTATTGGGAGAATCAGCCCCAGCATTTT. Residues: CASSVYWENQPQHF.

The chain joins TRBV27 to TRBJ1-4; TRBD1 is a possible D gene (6 bases). The CDR3 is 16 residues long. From germline, CDR1 is MNHEY and CDR2 SMNVEV (reference sequence). Trimming cost V 2 bases and J 6 bases, with 16 bases left between them. This CDR3 reads CASSLRSPGAHEKLFF. The CDR3 DNA is TGTGCCAGCAGTTTAAGGTCCCCAGGGGCACATGAAAAACTGTTTTTT.

The chain uses TRBV28 and TRBJ1-2, with 9 nucleotides matching TRBD1. V gave up 3 bases and J gave up 8 bases; unmatched junction bases: 7. Per the germline V gene, CDR1 is MDHEN and CDR2 is SYDVKM. The CDR3 contains 14 residues. Here the CDR3 reads CASSLPGQGYGYTF. CDR3 coding DNA: TGTGCCAGCAGTTTGCCGGGACAGGGTTACGGCTACACCTTC.

This clone was detected only a few times. The rearrangement links TRBV4-3 to TRBJ2-3, with 8 positions matching TRBD2. Trimming removed 6 bases from V and 12 bases from J; junction bases left unmatched: 11. The length of the CDR3 is 13 residues. Germline values: CDR1 LGHNA, CDR2 YSLEER. Here the CDR3 reads CASSRDSGSRQYF. For the CDR3, the DNA is TGCGCCAGCAGTCGAGACAGCGGGAGTAGACAGTATTTT.

This chain joins TRBV2 and TRBJ2-7; 9 bases agree with TRBD2. The germline gives CDR1 SNHLY, CDR2 FYNNEI. The V gene end was trimmed by 5 bases and the J gene end by 2 bases; junction bases not matched to a gene: 10. The CDR3 is 16 amino acids. The CDR3 region has the DNA TGTGCCAGCAGTTGGTCCCTAGCGGGACCTACCTACGAGCAGTACTTC. The encoded protein is CASSWSLAGPTYEQYF.

CDR3 bases: TGTGCCAGCAAGACTTTTTCGGCAGGGGGCTACGGCTACACCTTC. Translation: CASKTFSAGGYGYTF. The J gene is TRBJ1-2, the V gene TRBV6-5; the match to TRBD1 covers 8 bases. With V trimmed by 7 bases and J by 8 bases, 15 bases remained unmatched. The CDR3 extends over 15 amino acids. Germline V CDR1 and CDR2: MNHEY, SVGAGI.

The CDR3 nucleotides are TGTGCCAGCAGTCGACAGGGGGTGAACTATGGCTACACCTTC. Translated: CASSRQGVNYGYTF. The V and J genes are TRBV6-5 and TRBJ1-2, with 9 bases lining up with TRBD1. Germline assignment: CDR1 MNHEY and CDR2 SVGAGI. The CDR3 length is 14 residues. V dropped 5 bases and J dropped 2; count of bases not matched to a gene: 3.

This chain joins TRBV12-5 and TRBJ2-5, with D possibly matching TRBD2 (6 bases). Trimming stripped 6 bases from V and 2 bases from J, with 25 bases between. Germline V CDR1 and CDR2: LGHNT, FRNRAP. The CDR3 spans 18 residues. CDR3 nucleotides: TGTGCTAGTGGCGTCGGCCGGGACTCCGACGACAAACAAGAGACCCAGTACTTC. This codes for CASGVGRDSDDKQETQYF.

This clone has only a few counts. The J gene is TRBJ1-5, the V gene TRBV28; 10 bases align to TRBD1. CDR3 length: 15 residues. Germline CDR1 MDHEN, CDR2 SYDVKM. J lost 4 bases, V lost 3 bases, and 3 bases had no gene match. The CDR3 nucleotides are TGTGCCAGCAGTTTCCGGGACAGGGGAAATCAGCCCCAGCATTTT. This sequence encodes CASSFRDRGNQPQHF. The full variable domain, completed using reference TRBV28 and TRBJ1-5, is DVKVTQSSRYLVKRTGEKVFLECVQDMDHENMFWYRQDPGLGLRLIYFSYDVKMKEKGDIPEGYSVSREKKERFSLILESASTNQTSMYLCASSFRDRGNQPQHFGDGTRLSIL.

In its sample, this clone was seen a few times. The chain carries TRBV11-3 and TRBJ2-1; D call uncertain. The germline V and J ends were trimmed by 6 bases and 0 bases, with 12 bases remaining between them. The CDR3 totals 15 residues. Per germline, CDR1 SGHNT and CDR2 YENEEA. The DNA for the CDR3 is TGTGCCAGCAGTCCCGAGGTTAGCTCCTACAATGAGCAGTTCTTC. Its translation is CASSPEVSSYNEQFF.

The genes are TRBV5-4 and TRBJ2-1, with 9 positions matching TRBD2. Germline lookup yields CDR1 SGHNT and CDR2 YYREEE (reference sequence). The CDR3 totals 17 residues. Trimming at V came to 4 bases and at J to 4 bases, leaving 12 bases not matched to a gene. CDR3 nucleotide sequence: TGTGCCAGCAGCCAAGGTACTAGCGGGTATACGTACAATGAGCAGTTCTTC. Its protein product is CASSQGTSGYTYNEQFF.